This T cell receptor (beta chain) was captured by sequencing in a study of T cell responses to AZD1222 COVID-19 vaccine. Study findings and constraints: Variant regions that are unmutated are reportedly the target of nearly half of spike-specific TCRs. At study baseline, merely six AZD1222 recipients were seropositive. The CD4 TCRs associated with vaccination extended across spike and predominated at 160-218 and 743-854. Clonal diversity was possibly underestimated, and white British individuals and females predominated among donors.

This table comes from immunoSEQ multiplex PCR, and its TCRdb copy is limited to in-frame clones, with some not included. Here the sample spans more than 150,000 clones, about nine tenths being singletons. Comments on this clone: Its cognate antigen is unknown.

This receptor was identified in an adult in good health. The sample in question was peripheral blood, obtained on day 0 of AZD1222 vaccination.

CDR3 sequence: CASSAGTPGGQETQYF. CDR3 nucleotides: TGTGCCAGCAGTGCGGGGACTCCCGGGGGACAAGAGACCCAGTACTTC. The chain carries TRBV25-1 and TRBJ2-5, with D perhaps TRBD2 (6 bases). The ends were cut back, 4 bases at V and 2 bases at J, with 17 bases in the middle. Germline CDR1 reads MGHDK; CDR2 reads SYGVNS. This CDR3 spans 16 amino acids.